The rows below give T cell receptor beta chains drawn from one sample of a study of blood T cell repertoires in COVID-19. Here immunoSEQ multiplex PCR was the method, and the copy in TCRdb shows in-frame clones only, minus some. The sample lists some 310,000 clones; about nine tenths were seen once. Sequenced input: peripheral blood. Receptors were obtained from a woman aged 30 to 39 with COVID-19, enrolled during active disease. CDR3s include the opening cysteine and the closing phenylalanine or tryptophan. D genes are given only for firm matches. Clone sizes are given selectively: once, few, many, or a class where the clone is expanded.

>TRBV5-1|TRBD2|TRBJ2-1|-
TGCGCCAGCAGCTTGGGGCTAGCGGGAGACAATGAGCAGTTCTTC
CASSLGLAGDNEQFF
>TRBV19|-|TRBJ1-5|few
TGTGCCAGTACGGAGGGACTCCGCAATCAGCCCCAGCATTTT
CASTEGLRNQPQHF
>TRBV30|TRBD1|TRBJ1-2|-
TGTGCCTGGAGGACAGGGGATGTTGGCTACACCTTC
CAWRTGDVGYTF
>TRBV27|-|TRBJ2-7|-
TGTGCCAGCAGTTGGGCAGGGCTCGTTTCCTACGAGCAGTACTTC
CASSWAGLVSYEQYF
>TRBV5-4|-|TRBJ2-7|-
TGTGCCAGCAGCTTAACAGGGAGCTCCTACGAGCAGTACTTC
CASSLTGSSYEQYF
>TRBV28|TRBD1|TRBJ2-3|-
TGTGCCAGCAGTTTAGGGACAGGGGATCGGACTACTACTAGCGGACCCGAAGATACGCAGTATTTT
CASSLGTGDRTTTSGPEDTQYF
>TRBV3-1/TRBV3-2|TRBD1|TRBJ1-4|-
TGTGCCAGCAGCGAAAGACAGGGGATTGGGGAAAAACTGTTTTTT
CASSERQGIGEKLFF
>TRBV28|-|TRBJ1-5|-
TGTGCCAGCAGTTTCGTGTTACGGGGAGCGGGCCAGCCCCAGCATTTT
CASSFVLRGAGQPQHF
>TRBV6-5|TRBD1|TRBJ2-1|once
TGTGCCAGCAGTTATGGACAGGGAAGGAATGAGCAGTTCTTC
CASSYGQGRNEQFF
>TRBV6-6|-|TRBJ2-6|-
TGTGCCAGCAGTTATTCGGCTAGCGGGGCCAACGTCCTGACTTTC
CASSYSASGANVLTF
>TRBV3-1/TRBV3-2|TRBD2|TRBJ2-5|-
TGTGCCAGCAGCCAAGAGGGACTAGCGGGAGGAAGGCAGACCCAGTACTTC
CASSQEGLAGGRQTQYF
>TRBV6-5|-|TRBJ1-5|-
TGTGCCACCCTACCTTTCTGGAGGAGTGGACAGCCCCAGCATTTT
CATLPFWRSGQPQHF
>TRBV7-2|TRBD1|TRBJ1-2|once
TGTGCCAGCAGCTTGGGACAGGCCCCTCGTGGCTATGGCTACACCTTC
CASSLGQAPRGYGYTF